This is a list of T cell receptor beta chains from one sample in a study of identical twins. TCRdb re-analysed the 5' RACE reads in MiXCR, keeping a single row per CDR3 protein. This sample has some 200,000 distinct CDR3 sequences; about 7.5% occur once, and the top ten carry approximately 2%. The sample was also linked to a second study, of yellow fever vaccine responses in identical twins.

The specimen was memory (CD45RO+) T cells sorted from blood. The source of these receptors is a woman aged 18-29 years in good health. CDR3s include the opening cysteine and the closing phenylalanine or tryptophan. D genes are given only for firm matches. Not every row has a clone size; where given, it reads once, few, many or a size class.

size: .
J: TRBJ1-6
D: .
length: 16
V: TRBV9
DNA: TGTGCCAGCAGCGGGGTGGGAAGCTCCTATAATTCACCCCTCCACTTT
CDR3: CASSGVGSSYNSPLHF

size: few
J: TRBJ1-1
D: .
length: 14
V: TRBV3-1
DNA: TGTGCCAGCAGCCGCCTGGAGTCTAACACTGAAGCTTTCTTT
CDR3: CASSRLESNTEAFF

size: few
J: TRBJ1-5
D: .
length: 20
V: TRBV12-2
DNA: TGTGCAAGTCGCTTAGCCCGTTGGGCAGACCCAGCCGAGGCCAATCAGCCCCAGCATTTT
CDR3: CASRLARWADPAEANQPQHF

size: .
J: TRBJ2-5
D: .
length: 13
V: TRBV20-1
DNA: TGCAGTGCTAGAGATTTCTCTGGGGAGACCCAGTACTTC
CDR3: CSARDFSGETQYF

size: many
J: TRBJ2-7
D: .
length: 15
V: TRBV11-1
DNA: TGTGCCAGCAGCTTAGAGGCGGGACAAATCTACGAGCAGTACTTC
CDR3: CASSLEAGQIYEQYF

size: many
J: TRBJ2-1
D: .
length: 13
V: TRBV12-3/TRBV12-4
DNA: TGTGCCACCTTAGAACAGGCTTACAATGAGCAGTTCTTC
CDR3: CATLEQAYNEQFF

size: few
J: TRBJ1-1
D: .
length: 15
V: TRBV7-8
DNA: TGTGCCAGCAGCTTAGCGCCGGGAGGGCGAACTGAAGCTTTCTTT
CDR3: CASSLAPGGRTEAFF

size: .
J: TRBJ1-1
D: .
length: 16
V: TRBV7-9
DNA: TGTGCCAGCAGCTTCGCCTCCGGTTTGGGGAACACTGAAGCTTTCTTT
CDR3: CASSFASGLGNTEAFF

size: few
J: TRBJ2-1
D: .
length: 15
V: TRBV25-1
DNA: TGTGCCAGCAGTGAAGTACGGTTCCGCGCCCGTGAGCAGTTCTTC
CDR3: CASSEVRFRAREQFF

size: many
J: TRBJ1-1
D: .
length: 17
V: TRBV3-1
DNA: TGTGCCAGCAGCCAAGACCGGACGGGAGAAGAGAACACTGAAGCTTTCTTT
CDR3: CASSQDRTGEENTEAFF

size: few
J: TRBJ2-7
D: .
length: 14
V: TRBV20-1
DNA: TGCAGTGCTAGAGATTGGACTCCCTCCTACGAGCAGTACTTC
CDR3: CSARDWTPSYEQYF

size: many
J: TRBJ1-1
D: .
length: 15
V: TRBV5-1
DNA: TGCGCCAGCAGCTCTAGGGGACGGACGAACACTGAAGCTTTCTTT
CDR3: CASSSRGRTNTEAFF

size: many
J: TRBJ2-5
D: TRBD1
length: 15
V: TRBV7-9
DNA: TGTGCCAGCAGCCATCAACGGACAGGGAAGGAGACCCAGTACTTC
CDR3: CASSHQRTGKETQYF

size: many
J: TRBJ2-1
D: TRBD1
length: 16
V: TRBV5-1
DNA: TGCGCCAGCAGCTTGGCCAGGGGGAGCTCCTACAATGAGCAGTTCTTC
CDR3: CASSLARGSSYNEQFF

size: few
J: TRBJ2-7
D: TRBD1
length: 14
V: TRBV6-5
DNA: TGTGCCAGCAGTTACGCTAGGGACAGGGGAGAGCAGTACTTC
CDR3: CASSYARDRGEQYF

size: many
J: TRBJ2-7
D: TRBD2
length: 15
V: TRBV4-1
DNA: TGCGCCAGCAGCCCGGGACTAGCGGGGTCCTACGAGCAGTACTTC
CDR3: CASSPGLAGSYEQYF

size: .
J: TRBJ1-2
D: .
length: 14
V: TRBV5-1
DNA: TGCGCCAGCAGCCCGCAGACCAGGGCGGGGGGCTACACCTTC
CDR3: CASSPQTRAGGYTF

size: many
J: TRBJ2-2
D: .
length: 14
V: TRBV15
DNA: TGTGCCACCAGCAGAGCGCTATTGGCCGGGGAGCTGTTTTTT
CDR3: CATSRALLAGELFF

size: .
J: TRBJ2-3
D: TRBD2
length: 14
V: TRBV3-1
DNA: TGTGCCAGCAGCCGAAGCGGGAGTCGGGATACGCAGTATTTT
CDR3: CASSRSGSRDTQYF

size: .
J: TRBJ1-1
D: .
length: 16
V: TRBV14
DNA: TGTGCCAGCAGCCCCTTCGAAGCTACAGGGAACACTGAAGCTTTCTTT
CDR3: CASSPFEATGNTEAFF

size: many
J: TRBJ2-1
D: TRBD2
length: 15
V: TRBV10-1
DNA: TGCGCCAGCAGCCTCGGGGGGAGCGGGGGCGATGAGCAGTTCTTC
CDR3: CASSLGGSGGDEQFF

size: few
J: TRBJ2-6
D: TRBD1
length: 17
V: TRBV24-1
DNA: TGTGCCACCAGTGGTACAGGGGGATTGGCTGGGGCCAACGTCCTGACTTTC
CDR3: CATSGTGGLAGANVLTF

size: .
J: TRBJ2-7
D: TRBD2
length: 17
V: TRBV7-2
DNA: TGTGCCAGCAGCTCCGGACTAGCGGGAGGGCCTGCCTACGAGCAGTACTTC
CDR3: CASSSGLAGGPAYEQYF

size: .
J: TRBJ1-2
D: .
length: 15
V: TRBV20-1
DNA: TGCAGTGCTAGTAGACTGGATTTCAAGGACTATGGCTACACCTTC
CDR3: CSASRLDFKDYGYTF

size: .
J: TRBJ2-1
D: TRBD2
length: 14
V: TRBV14
DNA: TGTGCCAGCAGCCGGGGGACTAGGCATAATGAGCAGTTCTTC
CDR3: CASSRGTRHNEQFF

size: many
J: TRBJ2-3
D: .
length: 15
V: TRBV20-1
DNA: TGCAGTGCTAGAGATCCAGGCGGGGCCGGAGATACGCAGTATTTT
CDR3: CSARDPGGAGDTQYF

size: many
J: TRBJ2-3
D: TRBD2
length: 14
V: TRBV29-1
DNA: TGCAGCGTTGATGCTAGCGGGGACTTGCGAACGCAGTATTTT
CDR3: CSVDASGDLRTQYF

size: many
J: TRBJ2-1
D: .
length: 14
V: TRBV29-1
DNA: TGCAGCGCTGGAAATAATTTTGACGGAAATGAGCAGTTCTTC
CDR3: CSAGNNFDGNEQFF

size: few
J: TRBJ2-1
D: .
length: 14
V: TRBV11-2
DNA: TGTGCCAGCAGCTTAACCGACAGCTACAATGAGCAGTTCTTC
CDR3: CASSLTDSYNEQFF

size: few
J: TRBJ2-7
D: .
length: 15
V: TRBV7-2
DNA: TGTGCCAGCAGCCTCGGGACTGCGAGCTCCTACGAGCAGTACTTC
CDR3: CASSLGTASSYEQYF

size: .
J: TRBJ1-5
D: .
length: 14
V: TRBV10-3
DNA: TGTGCCATCAGTGAACAGGCGGGCAATCAGCCCCAGCATTTT
CDR3: CAISEQAGNQPQHF

size: few
J: TRBJ1-6
D: TRBD1
length: 15
V: TRBV10-3
DNA: TGTGCCATCAGTGAGCCCGGGACAGGTTGGTCACCCCTCCACTTT
CDR3: CAISEPGTGWSPLHF

size: many
J: TRBJ1-5
D: .
length: 16
V: TRBV12-3/TRBV12-4
DNA: TGTGCCAGCAGGGCGACCGACGGGGGGTTGAGTCAGCCCCAGCATTTT
CDR3: CASRATDGGLSQPQHF

size: many
J: TRBJ2-7
D: .
length: 14
V: TRBV7-2
DNA: TGTGCCAGCAGCTTAGCCAGGGGAAGTCGCGAGCAGTACTTC
CDR3: CASSLARGSREQYF

size: many
J: TRBJ1-1
D: .
length: 8
V: TRBV20-1
DNA: TGCAGCGCGAGTGAAGCTTTCTTT
CDR3: CSASEAFF

size: .
J: TRBJ2-7
D: .
length: 16
V: TRBV5-4
DNA: TGTGCCAGCAGCTTGGGAATCCCGCAGCGGACCTACGAGCAGTACTTC
CDR3: CASSLGIPQRTYEQYF

size: .
J: TRBJ2-7
D: .
length: 11
V: TRBV29-1
DNA: TGCAGCGTTGAAACTACCTACGAGCAGTACTTC
CDR3: CSVETTYEQYF

size: many
J: TRBJ2-7
D: TRBD2
length: 18
V: TRBV3-1
DNA: TGTGCCAGCAGCCACCCTCCAGGGTTTAGCGGGGGCTCCTACGAGCAGTACTTC
CDR3: CASSHPPGFSGGSYEQYF

size: .
J: TRBJ2-1
D: .
length: 14
V: TRBV18
DNA: TGTGCCAGCTCTAGAGTGGCCGATTACAATGAGCAGTTCTTC
CDR3: CASSRVADYNEQFF

size: few
J: TRBJ2-3
D: .
length: 16
V: TRBV6-1
DNA: TGTGCCAGCTCTAGGGCCCTGAAAGGGGTCACAGATACGCAGTATTTT
CDR3: CASSRALKGVTDTQYF

size: many
J: TRBJ2-7
D: TRBD2
length: 14
V: TRBV9
DNA: TGTGCCAGCAGCGTCACTAGCGGGGATTACGAGCAGTACTTC
CDR3: CASSVTSGDYEQYF